This TCR beta chain was identified in a study of neurological immune-mediated disorders (dated by TCRdb to the late 2010s). Broadly, across the study: Among the 35 or so multiple sclerosis patients, about 31 had relapsing-remitting MS and 3 had secondary progressive MS. Using UMI-based sequencing, the study compared peripheral blood TCR-beta repertoires from patients with HTLV-I-associated myelopathy (HAM/TSP), patients with multiple sclerosis, and healthy controls. Alongside PBMC samples, the set of 106 TCR-beta libraries contained longitudinal samples, technical triplicates, and paired CD4+ and CD8+ T-cell subsets that had been sorted. The cohort included some 66 subjects: roughly 15 with HAM/TSP, some 34 with multiple sclerosis, and approximately 20 healthy controls.

This clonotype appeared many times. This receptor's antigen is unknown. Base qualities are not recorded, but no much larger clone differs from it by a single base. Unsorted PBMC libraries were generated from 2 million PBMCs stored in RNAlater at -80 °C until RNA extraction. Multiple sclerosis patients were enrolled in a US clinical protocol under which disease progression was evaluated by magnetic resonance imaging. Peripheral blood underwent Ficoll-Hypaque density gradient centrifugation to isolate PBMCs, which were then cryopreserved in liquid nitrogen. Overall results and qualifications from the work: In a phylogenetic analysis, the repertoires of 18 out of 34 MS patients fell into a single cluster of related CDR3 sequences, pointing to a possible signature at the repertoire level. The highest TCR clonal expansion was observed in HAM/TSP patients, whereas the lowest was observed in MS patients, even when compared with healthy controls. No clinical or MRI features were associated with the MS cluster, and the authors said that larger cohorts are needed. No identical CDR3 amino acid sequences were found to be shared among expanded clones across subjects, suggesting that TCR-beta repertoires were private in all groups.

From cysteine to phenylalanine, the CDR3 is 14 amino acids long. Only CDR3 DNA remains: 42 bases, in frame from the first base. V is cut by 7 bases and J by 1 base, and the space between the germline ends is 13 bases. CDR1 and CDR2, per the germline V gene, are SNHLY and FYNNEI. cDNA synthesis used template-switch 5'RACE with a primer carrying a 10-nucleotide random unique molecular identifier tagging each TCR transcript. Every sequencing run yielded over 160 million TCR-beta sequences covering 15-18 subjects. The RNeasy kit was used for extraction of total RNA. The KAPA Real-time Library Amplification kit was used to amplify TCR-beta VDJ regions with primers for the TCR constant region and the 5'RACE anchor. A first PCR added sample indexes and Illumina adaptors, and a second PCR then raised library yield. After Ampure bead purification, the TCR product of roughly 650 bp was size-selected on a 2% E-gel SizeSelection system. Before pooling, library quality was assessed on a Bioanalyzer, concentration was determined with Qubit, and library quantification was performed with the Kapa Library Quantification kit. Libraries were sequenced paired-end 2 x 150 bp on an Illumina HiSeq 2500. To increase sequence diversity, roughly 24-30% phiX was spiked into each library pool. The study's processing was this. The quality-filtered reads were processed with the UMI-based MiGEC pipeline, whose error correction step removed more than 80% of the raw TCR sequences. IMGT germline references were used for aligning VDJ genes, and each clonotype was defined as a unique CDR3 amino acid sequence together with its V-J genes. Clonal expansion, Shannon diversity and CDR3 relatedness (CalcPairwiseDistances, ClusterSamples) were evaluated with VDJtools, and phylogenetic trees were built with CLCbio workbench. Clones with at least 8 unique UMIs were defined as expanded, with this threshold being based on coefficient-of-variation modelling across technical triplicates. Starting from the raw public reads, TCRdb applied fastp trimming at Q25, assembled clones with MiXCR and retained in-frame beta chains. Merged by CDR3 protein, the rows form single entries marked with the most common genes and DNA. These V and J calls derive from TCRdb rather than the authors' analysis. Within this sample are about 46,000 distinct CDR3 sequences, with under 2% of them counted one time only. Of the sample, 2% to 2.5% falls within the top ten clones.

The sequence was obtained from a woman aged 40 to 50 with multiple sclerosis. What was sequenced was PBMCs. The sequence joins TRBV2 to TRBJ2-5; the D gene assignment is perhaps TRBD1 or TRBD2, with each matching 5 bases. The DNA sequence reads TGTGCCAGCATGAGGGACCGGACCCAAGAGACCCAGTACTTC. The encoded protein is CASMRDRTQETQYF.